A single sample is the source of the 23 T cell receptor beta chains below, sequenced in a study of regulatory T cells in long-lasting Graves disease. For TCR beta, libraries came from iRepertoire HTBI primers and Arm-PCR of CDR3 regions. TCRdb ran MiXCR on the multiplex PCR reads and lists one entry per CDR3 protein. This repertoire shows around 400,000 distinct CDR3 sequences, 23% found once; its top ten account for roughly 30%. Time point indicated: persistent/refractory GD, antithyroid drugs over 5 years with positive TRAb. PBMC-derived RNA was used for the TCR library. The input for sequencing was peripheral blood mononuclear cells (PBMCs), taken when the disease was refractory, from a patient treated with antithyroid drugs. The origin of the receptors is a female donor with Graves disease.

The V and J genes are TRBV7-2 and TRBJ1-2, with TRBD1 matching 9 bases. V was pared by 5 bases and J by 7 bases, with 8 bases of the junction left unmatched. The germline CDR1 and CDR2 sequences are SGHTA and FQGNSA. This CDR3 spans 14 amino acids. In DNA, the CDR3 is TGTGCCAGCAGCCCCTTGGGGACAGGGTCTGGCTACACCTTC. Its translation: CASSPLGTGSGYTF.

This clonotype was observed at least ten times. V is TRBV12-3 or TRBV12-4 and J is TRBJ1-5; TRBD1 agrees at 10 bases. The CDR3 extends over 14 amino acids. V dropped 7 bases and J dropped 6; count of bases not matched to a gene: 6. The CDR3 DNA is TGTGCCAGCACCGCGACAGGGGGCGGTCAGCCCCAGCATTTT. Its protein product is CASTATGGGQPQHF.

This clonotype was counted between two and nine times. This chain joins TRBV20-1 and TRBJ2-5, with unresolved D. Germline CDR1 is DFQATT and CDR2 is SNEGSKA (reference sequence). The CDR3 consists of 14 residues. The V end was cut by 0 bases, the J end by 5 bases, with 13 bases between. The CDR3 loop is CSARDLSPKETQYF. The DNA for the CDR3 is TGCAGTGCTAGAGATCTTTCCCCGAAGGAGACCCAGTACTTC.

With regard to this clonotype: One base away lies a much larger clone, so this may be a sequencing read error. V gene TRBV2 combines with J gene TRBJ1-6; tentatively, D is TRBD1 (6 bases). CDR1 and CDR2 (germline): SNHLY, FYNNEI. This CDR3 comprises 16 residues. The CDR3 is CASSADSTGSNSPPHF. Written as DNA, the CDR3 is TGTGCCAGCAGCGCTGATTCGACAGGATCGAATTCACCCCCCCACTTT.

This clonotype was observed a few times. The V and J genes are TRBV7-3 and TRBJ2-2; D is possibly TRBD1 (6 bases). CDR3 size: 14 residues. Germline loops: CDR1 SGHTA, CDR2 FQGTGA. Trimming pared 4 bases from V and 5 bases from J, leaving 11 bases between. The CDR3, as DNA: TGTGCCAGCAGCTCAGGGGTGGGAACCGGGGAGCTGTTTTTT. Its translation: CASSSGVGTGELFF.

The chain joins TRBV5-1 to TRBJ2-1; 10 bases line up with TRBD2. The CDR3 runs 15 residues. The germline gives CDR1 SGHRS, CDR2 YFSETQ. V gave up 0 bases and J gave up 4 bases; unmatched junction bases: 1. The CDR3 is CASSLGSGRYNEQFF. In nucleotides, the CDR3 is TGCGCCAGCAGCTTGGGTAGCGGGAGGTACAATGAGCAGTTCTTC.

J is TRBJ2-3 and V is TRBV10-3; 13 nucleotides agree with TRBD2. The CDR3 length is 14 residues. The V gene end was trimmed by 9 bases and the J gene end by 3 bases; junction bases not matched to a gene: 3. Looked up from germline, CDR1 is ENHRY and CDR2 is SYGVKD. This CDR3 reads CAIQTSGRTDTQYF. The CDR3 DNA reads TGTGCCATACAGACTAGCGGGAGGACAGATACGCAGTATTTT.

This clonotype has at least ten counts. The chain carries TRBV12-3 or TRBV12-4 and TRBJ2-7; 12 bases line up with TRBD2. This CDR3 has 19 amino acids. V gave up 2 bases and J gave up 4 bases; unmatched junction bases: 15. The CDR3 spells CASSLHGASGRASRYEQYF. In nucleotides, the CDR3 is TGTGCCAGCAGTTTACATGGTGCTAGCGGGAGGGCTAGTAGGTACGAGCAGTACTTC.

This rearrangement joins TRBV6-2 or TRBV6-3 to TRBJ2-1, with 10 bases fitting TRBD2. Per the germline V gene, CDR1 is MNHEY and CDR2 is SVGEGT. CDR3 length: 15 residues. J gave up 8 bases and V 6 bases, and 10 bases lay outside the gene matches. CDR3 sequence reads: CASSHRSSGSDEQFF. In DNA, the CDR3 is TGTGCCAGCAGCCACCGCTCTAGCGGGAGTGATGAGCAGTTCTTC.

This chain links TRBV28 with TRBJ2-1; D uncertain. Deletions cut 6 bases from V and 4 bases from J, with 16 bases between. Per the germline V gene, CDR1 is MDHEN and CDR2 is SYDVKM. The length of the CDR3 is 15 residues. CDR3 protein: CASSPTHGDYNEQFF. The CDR3 DNA sequence: TGTGCCAGCAGCCCCACCCACGGCGATTACAATGAGCAGTTCTTC.

The V gene is TRBV29-1, the J gene TRBJ1-1; 7 bases line up with TRBD1. V gave up 2 bases and J gave up 4 bases; unmatched junction bases: 4. The CDR3 covers 13 residues. Germline V gene lookup returns CDR1 SQVTM and CDR2 ANQGSEA. CDR3 bases: TGCAGCGTTGAAAACAGGGGCAGCACTGAAGCTTTCTTT. Translating gives CSVENRGSTEAFF.

V is TRBV19 and J is TRBJ2-2, with 10 bases lining up with TRBD2. The trim removed 4 bases at V and 7 bases at J, leaving 6 bases unmatched. The germline V gene has CDR1 LNHDA and CDR2 SQIVND (reference sequence). The CDR3 is 15 amino acids. The CDR3 protein is CASSTSGSVYGELFF. DNA for the CDR3: TGTGCCAGTAGTACTAGCGGGAGTGTCTACGGGGAGCTGTTTTTT.

This clonotype has a count of ten or more. The chain employs TRBV12-3 or TRBV12-4 and TRBJ2-7; 9 nucleotides agree with TRBD1. The length of the CDR3 is 13 residues. The V and J ends lost 4 bases and 5 bases, in that order; junction bases with no gene match: 3. The CDR3 DNA follows: TGTGCCAGCAGTTACAGGGGGCTCGACGAGCAGTACTTC. It codes for CASSYRGLDEQYF.

The V call is TRBV2, the J call TRBJ2-7, with D possibly being TRBD1 or TRBD2 (5 bases each). This CDR3 has 14 residues. Germline CDR1 SNHLY, CDR2 FYNNEI. The germline V and J ends were trimmed by 8 bases and 4 bases, with 18 bases remaining between them. The DNA of the CDR3 is TGTGCCAGCGAGCGGACAAGGGGCCTTTACGAGCAGTACTTC. It specifies CASERTRGLYEQYF.

The chain employs TRBV15 and TRBJ1-1; TRBD1 might be the D (5 bases). This CDR3 region has 15 residues. The V gene's germline CDR1 is LNHNV and CDR2 YYDKDF (reference sequence). The V end lost 2 bases, the J end lost 0 bases, and 10 bases lay between the germline ends. The CDR3 here is CATSRSGLMNTEAFF. CDR3 bases: TGTGCCACCAGCAGATCGGGACTGATGAACACTGAAGCTTTCTTT.

The V call is TRBV15, the J call TRBJ2-1; a possible D gene is TRBD1 (7 bases). Per the germline V gene, CDR1 is LNHNV and CDR2 is YYDKDF (reference sequence). V lost 0 bases to trimming and J lost 10 bases, with 19 bases between them. This CDR3 is 16 amino acids long. This CDR3 is CATSREGRGANWEQFF. The CDR3 coding sequence is TGTGCCACCAGCAGAGAAGGCAGGGGGGCTAATTGGGAGCAGTTCTTC.

This clonotype has just a few counts. Written as DNA, the CDR3 is TGTGCCAGCAGCCCTACCCTGGAGTTTGCCAAAGAAAAACTGTTTTTT. Protein sequence: CASSPTLEFAKEKLFF. The chain uses TRBV27 and TRBJ1-4, with unresolved D. Between the trimmed V and J ends, which lost 6 bases and 8 bases, there was a span of 22 bases. This CDR3 is 16 amino acids long. Germline CDR1 MNHEY, CDR2 SMNVEV (reference sequence).

This clonotype came up a few times. The chain couples TRBV7-9 to TRBJ1-1; 7 bases agree with TRBD1. CDR1 SEHNR and CDR2 FQNEAQ come from the germline V gene (reference sequence). The CDR3 is 14 residues long. The V and J ends lost 5 bases and 6 bases, in that order; junction bases with no gene match: 9. The CDR3 spells CASSHGQEVAEAFF. The CDR3, as DNA: TGTGCCAGCAGCCACGGACAGGAGGTGGCTGAAGCTTTCTTT.

The sample holds one count of this clonotype. A single base separates this from a much larger clone, so it may be a read error. The rearrangement uses TRBV20-1 and TRBJ2-7, with 9 bases that match TRBD2. Per the germline V gene, CDR1 is DFQATT and CDR2 is SNEGSKA (reference sequence). This CDR3 contains 12 residues. Losses at the gene ends were 8 bases for V and 6 bases for J; bases not matched to a gene: 8. The CDR3 DNA reads as TGCAGTTGTTACGAACTAGCGGGCGAGCAGTACTTC. It is translated as CSCYELAGEQYF.

Only a few counts were recorded for this clonotype. The V and J genes are TRBV2 and TRBJ2-1, with 13 bases fitting TRBD2. From germline, CDR1 is SNHLY and CDR2 FYNNEI. The CDR3 is 19 residues long. Trimming removed 2 bases from V and 6 bases from J; junction bases left unmatched: 13. The chain's CDR3 is CASSESPPGLAGLGNEQFF. CDR3 sequence (DNA): TGTGCCAGCAGTGAATCCCCCCCGGGACTAGCGGGACTTGGCAATGAGCAGTTCTTC.

The chain carries TRBV12-3 or TRBV12-4 and TRBJ1-5; 7 nucleotides align to TRBD1. J gave up 0 bases and V 8 bases, and 13 bases lay outside the gene matches. The CDR3 loop spans 17 amino acids. CDR3 loop: CASCLRQGWGSNQPQHF. The CDR3 DNA reads TGTGCCAGCTGCTTGCGACAGGGATGGGGTAGCAATCAGCCCCAGCATTTT.

This clonotype has ten or more counts. CDR3 in DNA: TGTGCCAGCAGTTACCGCCTGGGGCCCCAGCATTTT. Translating it yields CASSYRLGPQHF. This chain joins TRBV6-5 and TRBJ1-5, with D uncertain. The CDR3 length is 12 residues. The germline V gene encodes CDR1 MNHEY and CDR2 SVGAGI. The V end was cut by 2 bases, the J end by 9 bases, with 8 bases between.

This clonotype has at least ten counts. This chain uses TRBV29-1 with TRBJ2-5; 11 nucleotides agree with TRBD1. J lost 2 bases, V lost 4 bases, and 6 bases had no gene match. CDR3 length equals 15 residues. Germline V gene lookup returns CDR1 SQVTM and CDR2 ANQGSEA. DNA for the CDR3: TGCAGCGTTGCGGAAGGACAGGGGGCTCAAGAGACCCAGTACTTC. This encodes CSVAEGQGAQETQYF. Variable domain in full (rest from reference TRBV29-1 and TRBJ2-5): SAVISQKPSRDICQRGTSLTIQCQVDSQVTMMFWYRQQPGQSLTLIATANQGSEATYESGFVIDKFPISRPNLTFSTLTVSNMSPEDSSIYLCSVAEGQGAQETQYFGPGTRLLVL.